The rows below give T cell receptor beta chains drawn from one sample of a study of long-term antiretroviral therapy in people with HIV. Measured with immunoSEQ multiplex PCR; TCRdb has only the in-frame clones, and not every one. The table includes 25,000 to 35,000 clones, approximately 80% detected once. Sequences were derived from unsorted PBMCs, sampled 0.3 years after starting antiretroviral therapy. The source is a man in his forties or fifties with HIV. Both conserved end residues are part of each CDR3. The order of the fields is V gene, CDR3 protein.

TRBV7-2 | CASSLNRRGISYEQYF
TRBV6-5 | CASSHRQGDYGYTF
TRBV6-5 | CASSALGSLSYEQYF
TRBV5-5 | CASSWRTGTAEQYF
TRBV7-9 | CASSAMGSAEETQYF
TRBV7-8 | CASSLQGSSYNSPLHF
TRBV9 | CASSPMGSGANVLTF
TRBV28 | CASRSSGGGRNEQFF
TRBV5-1 | CASTTGGVGQETQYF
TRBV6-4 | CASSDPGIAKNIQYF
TRBV19 | CASSTRTGRSGANVLTF
TRBV4-3 | CASSQGASGNYEQYF
TRBV19 | CASSMPLLAGGGEQFF
TRBV5-1 | CASSLDRAGEKLFF
TRBV7-2 | CASSWRVDRELFF
TRBV10-3 | CAISPDRDLYEQYF
TRBV29-1 | CSANRFGLAGPSISSYNEQFF
TRBV5-1 | CASSIRDRANTGELFF
TRBV27 | CASSLSKTGGSGYTF
TRBV27 | CASSLMYRTGVKGYTF
TRBV4-3 | CASSQDIRGGMPGYTF
TRBV7-2 | CASSPGLAGGTYEQYF
TRBV20-1 | CSAISGETQYF